Listed here are 11 T cell receptor beta chains from one sample, sequenced in a study of T cell responses to AZD1222 COVID-19 vaccine. The method was immunoSEQ multiplex PCR; TCRdb's version includes in-frame clones alone and lacks a portion of them. Of 170,000 or so clones detected, 90% appear once; the ten largest clones hold about 1.6%. Sequencing used peripheral blood, obtained on day 0 of AZD1222 vaccination. These receptors all come from an adult in good health.

This CDR3 is CASSDQTGWRGYTF. CDR3 bases: TGTGCCAGCAGTGACCAGACAGGGTGGAGGGGCTACACCTTC. V is TRBV6-1 and J is TRBJ1-2, with 7 bases fitting TRBD1. This CDR3 has 14 amino acids. The germline V gene encodes CDR1 MNHNS and CDR2 SASEGT. V dropped 3 bases and J dropped 8; count of bases not matched to a gene: 9.

The V and J genes are TRBV6-5 and TRBJ2-1; the match to TRBD2 covers 13 bases. The germline V gene has CDR1 MNHEY and CDR2 SVGAGI. Losses at the gene ends were 5 bases for V and 6 bases for J; bases not matched to a gene: 1. The CDR3 contains 14 residues. The CDR3 nucleotides are TGTGCCAGCAGTACTAGCGGGGGGGCCAATGAGCAGTTCTTC. It is translated as CASSTSGGANEQFF.

This sequence joins TRBV9 and TRBJ2-1; D gene ambiguous. The CDR3 totals 15 residues. V was clipped by 0 bases and J by 1 base, with 8 bases between them. Germline-derived CDR1 and CDR2 are SGDLS and YYNGEE. The CDR3 sequence is CASSVDGASYNEQFF. The CDR3 nucleotides are TGTGCCAGCAGCGTAGACGGCGCTTCCTACAATGAGCAGTTCTTC. The entire variable domain, with the rest obtained from reference TRBV9 and TRBJ2-1, is as follows: DSGVTQTPKHLITATGQRVTLRCSPRSGDLSVYWYQQSLDQGLQFLIQYYNGEERAKGNILERFSAQQFPDLHSELNLSSLELGDSALYFCASSVDGASYNEQFFGPGTRLTVL.

This chain joins TRBV18 and TRBJ2-5; D not resolved. V was shortened by 5 bases and J by 2 bases, with 12 bases between the two germline ends. Germline values: CDR1 KGHSH, CDR2 LQKENI. The CDR3 extends over 14 amino acids. CDR3 residues: CASSDVVQQETQYF. CDR3 nucleotide sequence: TGTGCCAGCTCAGATGTGGTTCAGCAAGAGACCCAGTACTTC.

V is TRBV30 and J is TRBJ1-1; a possible D gene is TRBD1 (5 bases). V lost 4 bases to trimming and J lost 10 bases, with 19 bases between them. Germline values: CDR1 GTSNPN, CDR2 SVGIG (reference sequence). The length of the CDR3 is 13 residues. The CDR3 DNA reads as TGTGCCTGGACCCTAATGGGGCTCGATGGAGCTTTCTTT. Its protein is CAWTLMGLDGAFF.

This chain uses TRBV7-2 with TRBJ1-2; D remains unclear. CDR1 and CDR2 (germline): SGHTA, FQGNSA. V shed 2 bases and J shed 8 bases, with 6 bases lying between them. The CDR3 covers 11 residues. CDR3 in amino acids: CASSLSDGYTF. The DNA for the CDR3 is TGTGCCAGCAGCTTATCGGACGGCTACACCTTC. Supplemented by reference TRBV7-2 and TRBJ1-2, the full variable domain reads GAGVSQSPSNKVTEKGKDVELRCDPISGHTALYWYRQSLGQGLEFLIYFQGNSAPDKSGLPSDRFSAERTGGSVSTLTIQRTQQEDSAVYLCASSLSDGYTFGSGTRLTVV.

The chain has TRBV2 and TRBJ1-5; maybe TRBD1 (6 bases). Trimming took off 4 bases at V and 3 bases at J, with 13 bases between the two ends. The CDR3 length is 15 residues. Germline V gene lookup returns CDR1 SNHLY and CDR2 FYNNEI. This CDR3 reads CASSGLGAYNQPQHF. The CDR3 region has the DNA TGTGCCAGCAGTGGGCTGGGGGCGTACAATCAGCCCCAGCATTTT.

This chain connects TRBV18 to TRBJ1-1; the D is unclear. Deletions cut 1 base from V and 3 bases from J, with 12 bases between. The CDR3 has 15 amino acids. Germline values: CDR1 KGHSH, CDR2 LQKENI. The CDR3 spells CASSPQAGRDTEAFF. DNA for the CDR3: TGTGCCAGCTCACCACAGGCCGGGAGGGACACTGAAGCTTTCTTT.

The chain combines TRBV6-4 with TRBJ2-3, with D possibly TRBD2 on 5 matching bases. The CDR3 length is 13 residues. Deletions cut 4 bases from V and 2 bases from J, with 7 bases between. Germline V gene sequence: CDR1 MRHNA, CDR2 SNTAGT. CDR3 in DNA: TGTGCCAGCAGTGCGGGGAACACAGATACGCAGTATTTT. Its translation is CASSAGNTDTQYF.

The CDR3 DNA follows: TGCAGTGCTAGAGCCGGAGGGCGGGCTTTCTTT. As protein: CSARAGGRAFF. The rearrangement joins TRBV20-1 to TRBJ1-1; unclear D gene. The V gene's germline CDR1 is DFQATT and CDR2 SNEGSKA (reference sequence). V lost 1 base to trimming and J lost 11 bases, with 11 bases between them. This CDR3 is 11 amino acids long.

This clone was seen a single time. V usage is TRBV18 and J usage is TRBJ1-4, with TRBD1 as a possible D gene (5 bases). Germline CDR1 KGHSH, CDR2 LQKENI. V was cut by 2 bases and J by 3 bases, with 7 bases left in between. The CDR3 contains 14 residues. The CDR3 loop is CASSPGTPNEKLFF. CDR3 sequence (DNA): TGTGCCAGCTCACCAGGGACTCCTAATGAAAAACTGTTTTTT.